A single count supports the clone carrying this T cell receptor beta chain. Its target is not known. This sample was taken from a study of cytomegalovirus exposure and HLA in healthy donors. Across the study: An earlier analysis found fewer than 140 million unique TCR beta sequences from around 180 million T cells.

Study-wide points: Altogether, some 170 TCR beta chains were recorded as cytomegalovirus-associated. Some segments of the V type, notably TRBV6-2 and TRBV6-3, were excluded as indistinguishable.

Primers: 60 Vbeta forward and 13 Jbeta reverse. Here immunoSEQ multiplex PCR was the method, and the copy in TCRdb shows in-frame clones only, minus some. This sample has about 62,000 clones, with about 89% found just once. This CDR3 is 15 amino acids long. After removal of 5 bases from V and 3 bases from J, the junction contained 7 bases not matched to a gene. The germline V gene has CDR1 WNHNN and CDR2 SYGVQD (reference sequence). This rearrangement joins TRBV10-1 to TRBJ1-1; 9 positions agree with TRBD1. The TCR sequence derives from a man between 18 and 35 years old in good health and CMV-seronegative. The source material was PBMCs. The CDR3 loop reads CASSNRGHGDTEAFF. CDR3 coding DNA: TGCGCCAGCAGTAACAGGGGGCATGGGGACACTGAAGCTTTCTTT.